A selection of T cell receptor beta chains follows, all from one sample in a study of blood T cell repertoires in COVID-19. Sequencing was performed with immunoSEQ multiplex PCR; in TCRdb, only in-frame clones are kept and a portion is missing. The table has approximately 530,000 clones, approximately 88% seen once. Sample: peripheral blood. These TCRs come from a woman between 45 and 65 years old with COVID-19, enrolled during active disease. CDR3s leave out the opening cysteine and the closing phenylalanine or tryptophan. A D gene is named only where the DNA matches it firmly.

J gene: TRBJ1-1
V gene: TRBV27
D gene: .
CDR3 length: 13
CDR3 protein: ASRLMGFGDTEAF

J gene: TRBJ1-4
V gene: TRBV11-2
D gene: TRBD1
CDR3 length: 13
CDR3 protein: ASSLDPTGGEKLF

J gene: TRBJ1-1
V gene: TRBV3-1/TRBV3-2
D gene: .
CDR3 length: 11
CDR3 protein: ASSPNLNTEAF

J gene: TRBJ2-5
V gene: TRBV28
D gene: .
CDR3 length: 13
CDR3 protein: ASSSYQTEQETQY

J gene: TRBJ1-2
V gene: TRBV2
D gene: .
CDR3 length: 12
CDR3 protein: ASSDSPANYGYT

J gene: TRBJ2-7
V gene: TRBV29-1
D gene: TRBD1
CDR3 length: 12
CDR3 protein: SPSADRYSYEQY

J gene: TRBJ2-7
V gene: TRBV10-1
D gene: .
CDR3 length: 11
CDR3 protein: ARAGQPRYEQY

J gene: TRBJ1-1
V gene: TRBV7-8
D gene: .
CDR3 length: 10
CDR3 protein: ASSLVSYEAF

J gene: TRBJ1-2
V gene: TRBV7-6
D gene: TRBD1
CDR3 length: 15
CDR3 protein: ASTLQFLGQGAGGYT

J gene: TRBJ2-1
V gene: TRBV5-1
D gene: .
CDR3 length: 18
CDR3 protein: ASSLAIFLGGPSSYNEQF

J gene: TRBJ2-7
V gene: TRBV21-1
D gene: .
CDR3 length: 16
CDR3 protein: ASSKDPGDDLVPYEQY

J gene: TRBJ2-5
V gene: TRBV11-2
D gene: TRBD1
CDR3 length: 13
CDR3 protein: ASSDWDRGQETQY

J gene: TRBJ1-1
V gene: TRBV4-1
D gene: TRBD1
CDR3 length: 13
CDR3 protein: ASSPGQGAKTEAF

J gene: TRBJ2-2
V gene: TRBV6-5
D gene: .
CDR3 length: 12
CDR3 protein: ASPGTLNTGELF

J gene: TRBJ2-3
V gene: TRBV7-2
D gene: TRBD1
CDR3 length: 14
CDR3 protein: ASSITGTGYRDTQY

J gene: TRBJ2-1
V gene: TRBV11-3
D gene: TRBD2
CDR3 length: 14
CDR3 protein: ASSLTGSGGRAEQF

J gene: TRBJ1-4
V gene: TRBV3-1/TRBV3-2
D gene: .
CDR3 length: 12
CDR3 protein: ASSPRQSNEKLF

J gene: TRBJ1-1
V gene: TRBV7-9
D gene: .
CDR3 length: 12
CDR3 protein: ASSLGYIGTEAF

J gene: TRBJ2-1
V gene: TRBV7-8
D gene: .
CDR3 length: 12
CDR3 protein: ASSLEDWVGEQF

J gene: TRBJ1-2
V gene: TRBV13
D gene: .
CDR3 length: 12
CDR3 protein: ASSFSTTMGGYT

J gene: TRBJ2-3
V gene: TRBV24-1
D gene: TRBD2
CDR3 length: 14
CDR3 protein: ATSELGLAGTDTQY

J gene: TRBJ2-6
V gene: TRBV6-6
D gene: .
CDR3 length: 15
CDR3 protein: ASSPQQGFSGANVLT

J gene: TRBJ2-1
V gene: TRBV5-1
D gene: TRBD1
CDR3 length: 13
CDR3 protein: ASSLVTGQANEQF

J gene: TRBJ2-7
V gene: TRBV27
D gene: .
CDR3 length: 14
CDR3 protein: ASSPLAKRVLYEQY

J gene: TRBJ1-2
V gene: TRBV12-3/TRBV12-4
D gene: TRBD1
CDR3 length: 11
CDR3 protein: ASSLTGARGYT

J gene: TRBJ1-2
V gene: TRBV10-2
D gene: .
CDR3 length: 12
CDR3 protein: ASSPTGSNYGYT

J gene: TRBJ2-3
V gene: TRBV3-1/TRBV3-2
D gene: TRBD1
CDR3 length: 15
CDR3 protein: ASSRDRGHEGTDTQY

J gene: TRBJ1-4
V gene: TRBV5-1
D gene: .
CDR3 length: 12
CDR3 protein: ASSLGQVAEKLF

J gene: TRBJ1-3
V gene: TRBV19
D gene: .
CDR3 length: 12
CDR3 protein: ASSVDNPGNTIY

J gene: TRBJ1-2
V gene: TRBV3-1/TRBV3-2
D gene: .
CDR3 length: 10
CDR3 protein: ASSQGKRGYT

J gene: TRBJ1-1
V gene: TRBV5-1
D gene: .
CDR3 length: 11
CDR3 protein: ASSLEGNTEAF

J gene: TRBJ1-2
V gene: TRBV2
D gene: TRBD1
CDR3 length: 13
CDR3 protein: ASNLLWGTGYGYT

J gene: TRBJ2-2
V gene: TRBV5-1
D gene: TRBD1
CDR3 length: 11
CDR3 protein: ATRQGNTGELF

J gene: TRBJ2-5
V gene: TRBV4-1
D gene: TRBD2
CDR3 length: 15
CDR3 protein: ASSATGLAGPGETQY

J gene: TRBJ1-1
V gene: TRBV7-6
D gene: .
CDR3 length: 11
CDR3 protein: ASSLGTGTEAF

J gene: TRBJ2-1
V gene: TRBV27
D gene: TRBD1
CDR3 length: 13
CDR3 protein: ASTSDRVGGNEQF

J gene: TRBJ1-1
V gene: TRBV4-2
D gene: TRBD1
CDR3 length: 12
CDR3 protein: ASSRTGENTEAF

J gene: TRBJ1-5
V gene: TRBV5-6
D gene: TRBD1
CDR3 length: 12
CDR3 protein: ASSSGTGAQPQH

J gene: TRBJ1-1
V gene: TRBV6-5
D gene: .
CDR3 length: 12
CDR3 protein: ASIVDGGDTEAF

J gene: TRBJ2-2
V gene: TRBV3-1/TRBV3-2
D gene: .
CDR3 length: 13
CDR3 protein: ASSQEVRGTGELF

J gene: TRBJ2-7
V gene: TRBV5-6
D gene: TRBD2
CDR3 length: 12
CDR3 protein: ASSGQGGAYEQY

J gene: TRBJ1-6
V gene: TRBV6-4
D gene: .
CDR3 length: 11
CDR3 protein: ASTPQAGSPLH

J gene: TRBJ1-5
V gene: TRBV19
D gene: .
CDR3 length: 11
CDR3 protein: ASSISAGQPQH

J gene: TRBJ2-3
V gene: TRBV5-5
D gene: .
CDR3 length: 13
CDR3 protein: ASSLGGSGTDTQY

J gene: TRBJ2-3
V gene: TRBV24-1
D gene: .
CDR3 length: 12
CDR3 protein: ATSLSLGTDTQY

J gene: TRBJ1-1
V gene: TRBV24-1
D gene: .
CDR3 length: 11
CDR3 protein: ATSDSLFGEAF

J gene: TRBJ1-5
V gene: TRBV5-6
D gene: TRBD1
CDR3 length: 13
CDR3 protein: ASSPRQGRDQPQH